Listed below are T cell receptor beta chains from one sample, sequenced in a study of shared clonotypes between healthy human individuals. Profiled with immunoSEQ multiplex PCR; TCRdb holds only in-frame clones, not every one. The sample shows millions of clones, just over 90% of them seen only once. The sample was naive CD4+ T cells sorted from blood. These TCRs come from a young man in good health. The conserved cysteine and the conserved F or W are not part of the CDR3 here. Fields, in order: CDR3 length, clone size, V gene, CDR3 protein. Size values are once, few and many counts, or a class for expanded clones, and some rows have none.

12 | NA | TRBV7-2 | ASSFVGMNTEAF
13 | once | TRBV28 | ATGGQGIGNQPQH
12 | NA | TRBV19 | ASSRDRVDYEQY
11 | NA | TRBV9 | ASSVGVSETQY
17 | NA | TRBV21-1 | ASSSLEPGQGKTAHEQY
9 | few | TRBV2 | ASSELTEAF
11 | NA | TRBV18 | ASSPLMLDEQY
15 | NA | TRBV5-1 | ASSLGTSGGAGGEQY
12 | once | TRBV27 | ASSFYSGANVLT
9 | NA | TRBV6-1 | ASSELYGYT
12 | NA | TRBV10-3 | AIGGGGDSYEQY
12 | NA | TRBV5-1 | ASSLGRDTDTQY
9 | NA | TRBV20-1 | SAMIQETQY
12 | NA | TRBV10-3 | AISESLGSDEQF
11 | NA | TRBV28 | ASRDGNNEKLF
16 | NA | TRBV18 | ASSPPRGQGGLGTEAF
16 | NA | TRBV4-1 | ASSQTPNRDSTVNEQY
12 | once | TRBV6-1 | ASSEAIGYQPQH
11 | NA | TRBV30 | AWGLQGGNEQF
15 | NA | TRBV4-1 | ASSQDFAGRGNQPQH
13 | NA | TRBV27 | ASSPWTGGTYGYT
14 | NA | TRBV6-6 | ASSYPRTESNQPQH
12 | NA | TRBV7-8 | ASSSSVIQETQY
11 | NA | TRBV7-8 | ASSLVLAQPQH
13 | NA | TRBV6-1 | ASSDPGGMNTEAF
12 | few | TRBV5-1 | ASSLPQVFNEQF
14 | NA | TRBV18 | ASSPLLAGNTGELF
11 | NA | TRBV9 | ASSPKARDTQY
12 | NA | TRBV19 | ASSIVARTDTQY
16 | NA | TRBV2 | ASTTTGLTDLDSNEQF
14 | NA | TRBV14 | ASSQIRPSSNTEAF
13 | NA | TRBV5-1 | ASSLETGGRETQY
12 | once | TRBV15 | ATSRVGRNEKLF
12 | NA | TRBV5-1 | ASSLGGSDEKLF
13 | NA | TRBV19 | ASSRLAGVRAEQY
12 | NA | TRBV6-5 | ASSRTTSSYEQY
13 | NA | TRBV5-1 | ASSLDVGTYYEQY
14 | once | TRBV12-5 | ASGLTWTGGTGELF
13 | NA | TRBV18 | ASSPPTGMTDTQY
13 | NA | TRBV13 | ASSLGQSTNEKLF
14 | NA | TRBV6-5 | ASSYSRGTGSHEQY
16 | NA | TRBV5-4 | ASSDEGTGAHLNTEAF
12 | NA | TRBV27 | ASSLKGLGYEQY
14 | once | TRBV11-2 | ASSLNAGLAKNIQY
13 | NA | TRBV5-6 | ASSWDRVERYGYT
12 | NA | TRBV28 | ASSPHAMNTEAF
15 | once | TRBV5-5 | ASSLEGTGAGNYEQY
12 | NA | TRBV18 | ASSPLGKSYEQY
13 | NA | TRBV2 | ASSEHLAAAGEQY
14 | NA | TRBV6-1 | ASSEEAIGTAYGYT
11 | NA | TRBV30 | AWSGGMKNEAF
12 | NA | TRBV9 | ASSVGSGQETQY
12 | NA | TRBV9 | ASSVDGQVYEQY
13 | NA | TRBV6-6 | ASSYSDTGNEKLF
17 | NA | TRBV21-1 | ASSKDYFKLAETTYEQY
13 | NA | TRBV9 | ASSVYSATNEKLF
12 | NA | TRBV5-1 | ASSLETTRETQY